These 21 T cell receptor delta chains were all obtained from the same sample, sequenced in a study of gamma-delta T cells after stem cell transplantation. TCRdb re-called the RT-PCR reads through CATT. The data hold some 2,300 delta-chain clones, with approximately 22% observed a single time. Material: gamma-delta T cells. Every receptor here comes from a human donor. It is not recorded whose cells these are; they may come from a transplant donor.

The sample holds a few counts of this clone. This chain's CDR3 is CALGEHLTTGGYKGYTDKLIF. In DNA, the CDR3 is TGTGCTCTTGGGGAACACCTTACTACTGGGGGATACAAAGGGTACACCGATAAACTCATCTTT. The V gene is TRDV1, the J gene TRDJ1, with 12 bases aligning to TRDD3. Because TCRdb records no J gene, it was assigned here through a match of the DNA to germline. This CDR3 region has 21 residues. Germline V gene sequence: CDR1 TSWWSYY, CDR2 QGS. J lost 0 bases, V lost 1 base, and 15 bases had no gene match.

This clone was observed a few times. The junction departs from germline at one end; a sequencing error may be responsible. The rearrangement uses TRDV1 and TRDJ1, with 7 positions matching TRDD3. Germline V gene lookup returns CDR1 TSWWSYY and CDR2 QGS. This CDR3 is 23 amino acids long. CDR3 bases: TGTGCTCTTGGGGAACCCGCCACGGCGGTACTGGGGATCGGGGGCTTCGGCACCGATATACTCATCTTT. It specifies CALGEPATAVLGIGGFGTDILIF.

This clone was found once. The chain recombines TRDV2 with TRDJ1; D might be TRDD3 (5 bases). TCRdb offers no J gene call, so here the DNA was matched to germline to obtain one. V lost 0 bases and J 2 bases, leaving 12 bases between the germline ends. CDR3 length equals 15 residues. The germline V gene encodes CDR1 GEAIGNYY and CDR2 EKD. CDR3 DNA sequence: TGTGCCTGTGACACCACGGTGAGGGGGACCGATAAACTCATCTTT. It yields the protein CACDTTVRGTDKLIF.

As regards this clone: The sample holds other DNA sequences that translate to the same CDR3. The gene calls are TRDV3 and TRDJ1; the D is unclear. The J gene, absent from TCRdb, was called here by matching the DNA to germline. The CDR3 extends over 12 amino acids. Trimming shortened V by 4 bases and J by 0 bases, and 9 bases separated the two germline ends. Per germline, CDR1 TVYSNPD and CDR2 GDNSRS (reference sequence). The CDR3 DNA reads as TGTGCCTCGACCCCCTACACCGATAAACTCATCTTT. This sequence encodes CASTPYTDKLIF.

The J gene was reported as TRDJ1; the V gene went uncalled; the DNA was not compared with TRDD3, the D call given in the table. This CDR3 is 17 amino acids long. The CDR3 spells CASGERPTGGSTDKLIF. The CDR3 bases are TGTGCTAGTGGGGAACGTCCGACCGGGGGAAGCACCGATAAACTCATCTTT.

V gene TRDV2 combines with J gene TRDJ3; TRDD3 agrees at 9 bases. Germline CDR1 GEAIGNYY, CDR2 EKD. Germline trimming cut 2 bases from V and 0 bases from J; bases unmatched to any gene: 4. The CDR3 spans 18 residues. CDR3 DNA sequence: TGTGCCTGTGACAAATACTGGGGGAGCTCCTGGGACACCCGACAGATGTTTTTC. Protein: CACDKYWGSSWDTRQMFF.

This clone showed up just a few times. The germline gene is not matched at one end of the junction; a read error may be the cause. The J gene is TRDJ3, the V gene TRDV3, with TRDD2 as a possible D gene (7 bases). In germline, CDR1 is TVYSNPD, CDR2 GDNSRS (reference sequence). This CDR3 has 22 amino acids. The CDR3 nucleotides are TGTGCCCTTAGGGCCCCTTCCTCGTACTGGGCCCTCAGGCCCTGGGACACCCGACAGATGTTTTTC. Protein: CALRAPSSYWALRPWDTRQMFF.

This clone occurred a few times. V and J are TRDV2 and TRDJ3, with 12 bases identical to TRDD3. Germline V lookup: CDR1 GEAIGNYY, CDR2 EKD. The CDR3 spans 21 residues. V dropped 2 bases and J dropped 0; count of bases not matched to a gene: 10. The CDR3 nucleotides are TGTGCCTGTGACAGCCGGTCTGGGGGATACGCTAGCTCCTGGGACACCCGACAGATGTTTTTC. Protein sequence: CACDSRSGGYASSWDTRQMFF.

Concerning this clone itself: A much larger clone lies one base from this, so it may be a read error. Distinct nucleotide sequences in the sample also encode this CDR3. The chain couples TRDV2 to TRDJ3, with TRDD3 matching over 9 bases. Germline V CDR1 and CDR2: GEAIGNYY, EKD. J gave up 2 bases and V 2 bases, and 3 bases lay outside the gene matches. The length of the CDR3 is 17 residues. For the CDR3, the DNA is TGTGCCTGTGACATACTGGGGGACACCTGGGACACCCGACAGATGTTTTTC. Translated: CACDILGDTWDTRQMFF.

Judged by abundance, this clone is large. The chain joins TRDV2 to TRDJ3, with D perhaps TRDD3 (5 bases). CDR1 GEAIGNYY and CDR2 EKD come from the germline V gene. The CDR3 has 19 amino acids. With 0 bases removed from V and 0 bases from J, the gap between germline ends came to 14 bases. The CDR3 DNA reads TGTGCCTGTGACACCGTGGGATCCGTTAGCTCCTGGGACACCCGACAGATGTTTTTC. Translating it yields CACDTVGSVSSWDTRQMFF.

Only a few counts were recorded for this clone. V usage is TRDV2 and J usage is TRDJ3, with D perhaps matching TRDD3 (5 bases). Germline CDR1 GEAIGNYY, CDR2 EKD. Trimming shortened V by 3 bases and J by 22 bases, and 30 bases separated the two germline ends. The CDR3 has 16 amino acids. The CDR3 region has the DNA TGTGCCTGTGACTTGGGGCGCTCCTGGGACACCCTCCATATTTTTTTC. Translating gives CACDLGRSWDTLHIFF.

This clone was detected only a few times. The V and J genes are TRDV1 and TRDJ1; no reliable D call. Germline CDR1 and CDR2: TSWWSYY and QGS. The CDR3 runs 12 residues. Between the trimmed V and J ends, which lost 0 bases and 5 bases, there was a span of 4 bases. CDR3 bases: TGTGCTCTTGGGGAACTAAAGGATAAACTCATCTTT. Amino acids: CALGELKDKLIF.

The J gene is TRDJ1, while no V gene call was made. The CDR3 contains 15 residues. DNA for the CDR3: TGTGCCTTTAAAGTCGCGCGTGATACTAAGGCGGGACTCATCTTT. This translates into CAFKVARDTKAGLIF.

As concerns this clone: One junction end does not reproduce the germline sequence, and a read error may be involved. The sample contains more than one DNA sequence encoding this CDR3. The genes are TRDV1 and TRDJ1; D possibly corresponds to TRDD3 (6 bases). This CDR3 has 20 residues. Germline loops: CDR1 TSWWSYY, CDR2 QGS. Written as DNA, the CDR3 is TGTGCCCTTGGGGAACTTAAGGTCCTCGGTACTGGGCTGCGGTTAAATAAACTCATCTTT. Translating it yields CALGELKVLGTGLRLNKLIF.

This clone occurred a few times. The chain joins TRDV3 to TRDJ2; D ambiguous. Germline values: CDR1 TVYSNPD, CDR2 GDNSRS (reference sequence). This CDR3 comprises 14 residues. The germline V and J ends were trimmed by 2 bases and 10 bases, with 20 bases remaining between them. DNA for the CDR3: TGTGCCTTTGACCTCCGTGTCGGTGGCGAACAACTCTTCTTT. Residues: CAFDLRVGGEQLFF. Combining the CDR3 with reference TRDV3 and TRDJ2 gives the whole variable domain CDKVTQSSPDQTVASGSEVVLLCTYDTVYSNPDLFWYRIRPDYSFQFVFYGDNSRSEGADFTQGRFSVKHILTQKAFHLVISPVRTEDSATYYCAFDLRVGGEQLFFGKGTQLIVEP.

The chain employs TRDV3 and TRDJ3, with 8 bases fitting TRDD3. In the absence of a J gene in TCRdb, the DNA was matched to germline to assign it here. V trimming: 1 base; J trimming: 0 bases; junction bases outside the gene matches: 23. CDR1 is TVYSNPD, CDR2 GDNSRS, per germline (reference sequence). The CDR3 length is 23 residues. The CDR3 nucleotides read TGTGCCTTTAAGTACTCAATAATCGGTGGGGGATTTCGGGGCTCCTGGGACACCCGACAGATGTTTTTC. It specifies CAFKYSIIGGGFRGSWDTRQMFF.

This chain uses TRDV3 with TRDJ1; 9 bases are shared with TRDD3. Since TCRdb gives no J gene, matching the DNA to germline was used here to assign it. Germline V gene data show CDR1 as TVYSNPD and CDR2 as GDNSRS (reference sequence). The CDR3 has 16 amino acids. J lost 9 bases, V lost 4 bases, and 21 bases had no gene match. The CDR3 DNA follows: TGTGCCTGCAGTGCGCTACGGGGGGATACTACGGATGAACTCATCTTT. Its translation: CACSALRGDTTDELIF.

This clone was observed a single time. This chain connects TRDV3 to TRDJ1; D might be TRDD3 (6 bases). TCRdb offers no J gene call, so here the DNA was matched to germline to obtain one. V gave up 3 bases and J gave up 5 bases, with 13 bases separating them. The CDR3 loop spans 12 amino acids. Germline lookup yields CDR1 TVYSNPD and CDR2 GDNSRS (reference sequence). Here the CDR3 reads CAFRGTWDKLIF. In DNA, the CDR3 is TGTGCCTTCCGGGGGACGTGGGATAAACTCATCTTT.

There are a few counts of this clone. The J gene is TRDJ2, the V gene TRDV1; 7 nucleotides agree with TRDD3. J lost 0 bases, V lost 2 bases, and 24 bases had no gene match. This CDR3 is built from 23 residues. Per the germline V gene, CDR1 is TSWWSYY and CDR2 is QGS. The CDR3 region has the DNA TGTGCTCTTGGGGAAGTAAAGGACCGAGATCCCTGGGGGGCTTTTTCTTTGACAGCACAACTCTTCTTT. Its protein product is CALGEVKDRDPWGAFSLTAQLFF.

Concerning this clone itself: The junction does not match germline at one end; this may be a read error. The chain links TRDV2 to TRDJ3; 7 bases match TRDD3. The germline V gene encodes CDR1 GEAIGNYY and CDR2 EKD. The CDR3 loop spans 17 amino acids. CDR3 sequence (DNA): TGTGCCTGTGACACCTGGGGGAGCTCCTTGGACACCCGACATATGTTTTTC. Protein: CACDTWGSSLDTRHMFF.

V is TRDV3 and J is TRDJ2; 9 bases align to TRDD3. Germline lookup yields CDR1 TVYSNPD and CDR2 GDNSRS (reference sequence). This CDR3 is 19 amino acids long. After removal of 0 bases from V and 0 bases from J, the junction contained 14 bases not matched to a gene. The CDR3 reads CAFRIPTGGHPPLTAQLFF. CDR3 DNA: TGTGCCTTTAGAATTCCTACTGGGGGACACCCCCCTTTGACAGCACAACTCTTCTTT.